This entry lists 22 T cell receptor beta chains sequenced from one sample in a study of OX40 agonist ivuxolimab in advanced cancers. The protocol was immunoSEQ multiplex PCR, while the TCRdb copy is restricted to in-frame clones and leaves out a portion. Among about 47,000 clones listed, about 86% were seen once. The material was CD4+ or CD8+ T cells sorted from blood, obtained in a trial of the OX40 agonist ivuxolimab. All receptors come from an adult with an advanced solid tumor such as melanoma, head and neck, liver or kidney cancer.

The rearrangement joins TRBV5-1 to TRBJ2-1, with TRBD1 matching over 7 bases. Germline loops: CDR1 SGHRS, CDR2 YFSETQ. V shed 1 base and J 7 bases; nucleotides not matched to a gene: 8. CDR3 length equals 15 residues. The CDR3 loop is CASSLKQGSINEQFF. The DNA of the CDR3 is TGCGCCAGCAGCTTGAAACAGGGGTCGATAAATGAGCAGTTCTTC.

V is TRBV28 and J is TRBJ1-1, with TRBD1 identical over 8 bases. This CDR3 region has 14 residues. J gave up 4 bases and V 1 base, and 2 bases lay outside the gene matches. Looked up from germline, CDR1 is MDHEN and CDR2 is SYDVKM. CDR3 sequence: CASSLLTGVTEAFF. As DNA, the CDR3 is TGTGCCAGCAGTTTATTGACAGGGGTCACTGAAGCTTTCTTT.

The CDR3 reads CAWSGHEANEKLFF. The CDR3 DNA follows: TGTGCCTGGAGTGGACACGAAGCTAATGAAAAACTGTTTTTT. The chain links TRBV30 to TRBJ1-4, with D unresolved. Germline CDR1 GTSNPN, CDR2 SVGIG (reference sequence). The CDR3 spans 14 residues. V was pared by 1 base and J by 3 bases, with 9 bases between.

The J gene is TRBJ1-2, the V gene TRBV7-2, with D possibly matching TRBD1 (5 bases). Trimming pared 5 bases from V and 3 bases from J, leaving 10 bases between. The CDR3 is made up of 13 amino acids. The germline V gene encodes CDR1 SGHTA and CDR2 FQGNSA. Here the CDR3 DNA reads TGTGCCAGCAGCACAGGTTATGACTATGGCTACACCTTC. Translating gives CASSTGYDYGYTF.

This rearrangement joins TRBV11-3 to TRBJ2-5, with D perhaps being TRBD1 or TRBD2 (5 bases each). The CDR3 extends over 13 amino acids. V was cut by 5 bases and J by 5 bases, with 12 bases left in between. The V gene's germline CDR1 is SGHNT and CDR2 YENEEA. The CDR3 region is CASSLGEFETQYF. The CDR3 nucleotides are TGTGCCAGCAGCCTGGGGGAGTTTGAGACCCAGTACTTC.

The chain has TRBV18 and TRBJ1-2; unclear D gene. Trimming stripped 3 bases from V and 3 bases from J, with 11 bases between. Germline V gene sequence: CDR1 KGHSH, CDR2 LQKENI. CDR3 length: 14 residues. The CDR3 here is CASSPDPLDYGYTF. DNA for the CDR3: TGTGCCAGCTCACCCGATCCGTTGGACTATGGCTACACCTTC.

V and J are TRBV2 and TRBJ2-5, with D maybe TRBD1 (5 bases). Germline CDR1 SNHLY, CDR2 FYNNEI. The CDR3 has 12 residues. The ends were cut back, 10 bases at V and 1 base at J, with 10 bases in the middle. This CDR3 reads CATHRSQETQYF. The CDR3 DNA follows: TGTGCCACCCACAGGAGCCAAGAGACCCAGTACTTC. The full variable domain, its missing parts supplied by reference TRBV2 and TRBJ2-5, is EPEVTQTPSHQVTQMGQEVILRCVPISNHLYFYWYRQILGQKVEFLVSFYNNEISEKSEIFDDQFSVERPDGSNFTLKIRSTKLEDSAMYFCATHRSQETQYFGPGTRLLVL.

J is TRBJ1-2 and V is TRBV28, with unresolved D. CDR3 length equals 12 residues. The V and J ends lost 7 bases and 1 base respectively, with 7 bases between them. Germline assignment: CDR1 MDHEN and CDR2 SYDVKM. The CDR3 loop reads CASTGVNYGYTF. The CDR3 nucleotides read TGTGCCAGCACGGGAGTTAACTATGGCTACACCTTC.

The rearrangement joins TRBV4-1 to TRBJ2-1, with no clear D. Germline assignment: CDR1 MGHRA and CDR2 YSYEKL. The CDR3 extends over 12 amino acids. With 0 bases removed from V and 6 bases from J, the gap between germline ends came to 3 bases. The CDR3 DNA sequence: TGCGCCAGCAGCCAAGATCGCAATGAGCAGTTCTTC. Translation: CASSQDRNEQFF.

V gene TRBV29-1 combines with J gene TRBJ2-3; D is unresolved. Trimming left V 0 bases short and J 7 bases short, with 8 bases between. CDR1 and CDR2 (germline): SQVTM, ANQGSEA. The CDR3 loop spans 12 amino acids. CDR3 in amino acids: CSVEDQVHTQYF. CDR3 coding DNA: TGCAGCGTTGAAGATCAGGTCCATACGCAGTATTTT.

The chain is built from TRBV28 and TRBJ2-7, with D perhaps TRBD1 or TRBD2 (7 bases each). The CDR3 has 15 amino acids. V was shortened by 6 bases and J by 3 bases, with 18 bases between the two germline ends. Germline V gene sequence: CDR1 MDHEN, CDR2 SYDVKM. Written as DNA, the CDR3 is TGTGCCAGCAGACCTACTGCAGGGGGGGACTACGAGCAGTACTTC. It codes for CASRPTAGGDYEQYF.

In this sample, this clone turned up a few times. V usage is TRBV7-2 and J usage is TRBJ2-1, with 12 bases lining up with TRBD2. V shed 6 bases, J shed 7 bases, and the junction held 7 bases outside the gene matches. This CDR3 contains 15 residues. Germline CDR1 reads SGHTA; CDR2 reads FQGNSA. CDR3 DNA: TGTGCCAGCAGTCCGGGACTAGCGGGCGGGAATGAGCAGTTCTTC. It yields the protein CASSPGLAGGNEQFF.

This chain connects TRBV11-2 to TRBJ2-1; TRBD2 is a possible D gene (5 bases). The CDR3 is 15 residues long. The V gene lost 0 bases and the J gene lost 3 bases, with 9 bases spanning the gap. The germline V gene has CDR1 SGHAT and CDR2 FQNNGV. The CDR3 DNA follows: TGTGCCAGCAGCTTAGATCCCGGAGGCTACAATGAGCAGTTCTTC. Its translation is CASSLDPGGYNEQFF.

The chain is built from TRBV7-6 and TRBJ1-2; 8 positions match TRBD1. With 5 bases clipped from V and 4 bases from J, the junction kept 6 bases outside the gene matches. This CDR3 contains 14 residues. Germline V gene lookup returns CDR1 SGHVS and CDR2 FNYEAQ. Here the CDR3 DNA reads TGTGCCAGCAGCCTAGACGACAGGGGCTATGGCTACACCTTC. It specifies CASSLDDRGYGYTF.

The table lists this clone with a few counts. The V call is TRBV2, the J call TRBJ2-1; D call uncertain. With 5 bases removed from V and 10 bases from J, the gap between germline ends came to 9 bases. The CDR3 is 11 amino acids. The germline V gene encodes CDR1 SNHLY and CDR2 FYNNEI. Here the CDR3 reads CASSPLKEQFF. The CDR3 DNA reads TGTGCCAGCAGTCCGTTGAAGGAGCAGTTCTTC.

The gene calls are TRBV20-1 and TRBJ2-4; D is unresolved. Per germline, CDR1 DFQATT and CDR2 SNEGSKA (reference sequence). V was trimmed by 6 bases and J by 12 bases, leaving 6 bases between them. This CDR3 is built from 8 residues. The DNA for the CDR3 is TGCAGTGCCTCCACTCAGTACTTC. Protein product: CSASTQYF.

This chain uses TRBV29-1 with TRBJ2-7, with D perhaps matching TRBD1 (6 bases). Germline assignment: CDR1 SQVTM and CDR2 ANQGSEA. V shed 0 bases and J shed 4 bases, with 16 bases lying between them. The CDR3 extends over 15 amino acids. CDR3 nucleotide sequence: TGCAGCGTTGAAGAGGACCGGGACACTCGGTACGAGCAGTACTTC. This codes for CSVEEDRDTRYEQYF.

The rearrangement links TRBV27 to TRBJ1-6, with TRBD1 matching over 7 bases. From germline, CDR1 is MNHEY and CDR2 SMNVEV (reference sequence). J was trimmed by 6 bases and V by 7 bases; bases with no gene match: 9. This CDR3 is built from 15 residues. The CDR3 sequence is CASTPQGEVNSPLHF. The DNA for the CDR3 is TGTGCCAGCACACCCCAGGGGGAAGTTAATTCACCCCTCCACTTT.

The rearrangement joins TRBV19 to TRBJ2-7; 7 bases are a match to TRBD1. V dropped 4 bases and J dropped 2; count of bases not matched to a gene: 8. Germline assignment: CDR1 LNHDA and CDR2 SQIVND (reference sequence). CDR3 length: 15 residues. CDR3 coding DNA: TGTGCCAGTAGTACTCTGACAGGGCAGACCTACGAGCAGTACTTC. Its translation: CASSTLTGQTYEQYF.

This sequence joins TRBV5-1 and TRBJ2-3; no clear D. Germline V gene lookup returns CDR1 SGHRS and CDR2 YFSETQ. V dropped 4 bases and J dropped 5 bases, with 20 bases sitting between them. The CDR3 extends over 16 amino acids. Written as DNA, the CDR3 is TGCGCCAGCAGCCCCCCCACGACACAATCGGGAGATACGCAGTATTTT. Translated, it gives CASSPPTTQSGDTQYF.

Details on this clone: Other nucleotide sequences from this sample produce the same CDR3. This chain links TRBV7-2 with TRBJ1-2; TRBD1 matches 7 bases. Trimming cost V 1 base and J 3 bases; bases outside gene matches: 2. The germline V gene encodes CDR1 SGHTA and CDR2 FQGNSA. The CDR3 totals 14 residues. The CDR3 sequence: CASSLEGADYGYTF. Written as DNA, the CDR3 is TGTGCCAGCAGCTTAGAGGGGGCAGACTATGGCTACACCTTC.

J is TRBJ2-7 and V is TRBV2; D call uncertain. The CDR3 spans 13 residues. Germline CDR1 SNHLY, CDR2 FYNNEI. Trimming took 7 bases from V and 6 from J, leaving 16 bases between them. Here the CDR3 DNA reads TGTGCCAGCACGGAAGGTTTCAAAGGCGAGCAGTACTTC. Translated: CASTEGFKGEQYF.